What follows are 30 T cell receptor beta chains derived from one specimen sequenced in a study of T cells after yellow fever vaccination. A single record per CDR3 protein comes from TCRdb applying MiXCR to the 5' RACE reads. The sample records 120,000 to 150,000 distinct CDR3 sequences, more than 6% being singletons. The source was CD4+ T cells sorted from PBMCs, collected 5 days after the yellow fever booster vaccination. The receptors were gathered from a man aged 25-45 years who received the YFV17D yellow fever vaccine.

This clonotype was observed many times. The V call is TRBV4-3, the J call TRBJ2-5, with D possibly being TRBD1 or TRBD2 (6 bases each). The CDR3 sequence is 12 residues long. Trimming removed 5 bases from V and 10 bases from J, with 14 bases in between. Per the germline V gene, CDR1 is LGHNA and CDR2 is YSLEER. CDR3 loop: CASSNLGGDQYF. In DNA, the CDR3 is TGCGCCAGCAGCAACTTGGGGGGCGACCAGTACTTC.

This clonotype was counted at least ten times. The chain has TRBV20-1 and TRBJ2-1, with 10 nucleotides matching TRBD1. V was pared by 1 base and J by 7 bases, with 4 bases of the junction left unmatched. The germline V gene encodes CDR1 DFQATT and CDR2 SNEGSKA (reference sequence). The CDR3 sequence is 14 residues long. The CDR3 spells CSARGTGGGNEQFF. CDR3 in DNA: TGCAGTGCTAGAGGGACAGGGGGTGGAAATGAGCAGTTCTTC.

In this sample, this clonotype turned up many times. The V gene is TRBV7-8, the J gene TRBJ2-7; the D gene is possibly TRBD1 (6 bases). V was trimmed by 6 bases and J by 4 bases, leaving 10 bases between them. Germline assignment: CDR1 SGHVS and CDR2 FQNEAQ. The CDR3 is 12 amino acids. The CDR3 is CASSKDRYEQYF. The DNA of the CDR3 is TGTGCCAGCAGTAAGGACAGATACGAGCAGTACTTC. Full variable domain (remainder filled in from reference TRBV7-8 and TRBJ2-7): GAGVSQSPRYKVAKRGQDVALRCDPISGHVSLFWYQQALGQGPEFLTYFQNEAQLDKSGLPSDRFFAERPEGSVSTLKIQRTQQEDSAVYLCASSKDRYEQYFGPGTRLTVT.

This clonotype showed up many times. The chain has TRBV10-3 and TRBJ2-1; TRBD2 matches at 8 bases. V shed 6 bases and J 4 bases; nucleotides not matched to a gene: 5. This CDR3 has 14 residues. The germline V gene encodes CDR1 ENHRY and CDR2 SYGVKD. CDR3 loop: CAISLGLAYNEQFF. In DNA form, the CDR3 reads TGTGCCATCAGCCTCGGACTAGCTTACAATGAGCAGTTCTTC.

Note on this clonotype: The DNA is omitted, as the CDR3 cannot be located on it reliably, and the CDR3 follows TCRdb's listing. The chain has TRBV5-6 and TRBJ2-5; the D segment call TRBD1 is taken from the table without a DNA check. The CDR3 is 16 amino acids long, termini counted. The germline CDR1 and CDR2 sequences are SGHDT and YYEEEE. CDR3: CASSPGTFQMSETQYF.

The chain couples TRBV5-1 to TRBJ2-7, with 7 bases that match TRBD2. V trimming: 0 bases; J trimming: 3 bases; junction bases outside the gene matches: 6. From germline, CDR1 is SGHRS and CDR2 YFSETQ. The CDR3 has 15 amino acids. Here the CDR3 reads CASSLESSGYYEQYF. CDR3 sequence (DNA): TGCGCCAGCAGCTTGGAGTCTAGCGGATACTACGAGCAGTACTTC.

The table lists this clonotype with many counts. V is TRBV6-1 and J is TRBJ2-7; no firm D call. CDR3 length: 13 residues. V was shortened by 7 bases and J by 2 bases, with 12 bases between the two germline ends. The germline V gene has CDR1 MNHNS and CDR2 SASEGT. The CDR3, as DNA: TGTGCCAGCACCAGGACGGATACCTACGAGCAGTACTTC. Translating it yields CASTRTDTYEQYF.

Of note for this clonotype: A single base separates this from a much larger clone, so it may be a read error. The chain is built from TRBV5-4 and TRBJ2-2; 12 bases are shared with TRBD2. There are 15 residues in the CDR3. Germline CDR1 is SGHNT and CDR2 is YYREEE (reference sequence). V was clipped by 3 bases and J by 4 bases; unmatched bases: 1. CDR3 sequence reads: CASSSSGRATGELFF. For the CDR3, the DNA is TGTGCCAGCAGCTCTAGCGGGAGGGCCACCGGGGAGCTGTTTTTT.

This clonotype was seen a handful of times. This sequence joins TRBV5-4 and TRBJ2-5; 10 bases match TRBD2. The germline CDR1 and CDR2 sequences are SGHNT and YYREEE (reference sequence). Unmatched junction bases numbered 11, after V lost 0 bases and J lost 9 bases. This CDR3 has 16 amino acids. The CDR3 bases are TGTGCCAGCAGCTTGGCTCCTAGCGGGAGCCCAGGGGCCCAGTACTTC. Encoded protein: CASSLAPSGSPGAQYF.

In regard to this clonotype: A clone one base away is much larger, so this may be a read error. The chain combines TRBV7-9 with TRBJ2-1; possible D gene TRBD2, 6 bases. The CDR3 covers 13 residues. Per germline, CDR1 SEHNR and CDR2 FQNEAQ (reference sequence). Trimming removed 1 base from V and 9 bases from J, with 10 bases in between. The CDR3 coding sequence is TGTGCCAGCAGCTTAGGCGGGATTGGTGAGCAGTTCTTC. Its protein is CASSLGGIGEQFF.

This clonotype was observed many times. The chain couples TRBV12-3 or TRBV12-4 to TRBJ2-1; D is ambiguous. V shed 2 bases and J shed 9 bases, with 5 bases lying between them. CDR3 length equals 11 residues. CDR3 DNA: TGTGCCAGCAGTTTATACGGTGAGCAGTTCTTC. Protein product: CASSLYGEQFF.

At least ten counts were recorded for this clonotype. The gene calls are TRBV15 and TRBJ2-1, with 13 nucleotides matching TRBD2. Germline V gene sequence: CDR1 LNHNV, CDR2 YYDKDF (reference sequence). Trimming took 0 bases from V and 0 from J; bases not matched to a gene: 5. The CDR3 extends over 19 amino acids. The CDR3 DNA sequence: TGTGCCACCAGCAGAGAGGGGACTAGCGGGACGGGCTCCTACAATGAGCAGTTCTTC. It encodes CATSREGTSGTGSYNEQFF.

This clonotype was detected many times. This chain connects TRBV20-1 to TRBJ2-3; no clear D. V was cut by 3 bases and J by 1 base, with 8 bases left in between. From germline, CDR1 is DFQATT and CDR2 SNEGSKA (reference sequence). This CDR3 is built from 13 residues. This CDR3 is CSARALRTDTQYF. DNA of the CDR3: TGCAGTGCTAGGGCCCTCCGCACAGATACGCAGTATTTT.

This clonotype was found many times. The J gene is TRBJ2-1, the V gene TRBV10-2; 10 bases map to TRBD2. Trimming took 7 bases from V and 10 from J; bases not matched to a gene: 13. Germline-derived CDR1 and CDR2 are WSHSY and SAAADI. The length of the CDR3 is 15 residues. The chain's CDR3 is CASTRAGGATGEQFF. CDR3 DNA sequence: TGCGCCAGCACCAGAGCGGGAGGGGCTACGGGAGAGCAGTTCTTC.

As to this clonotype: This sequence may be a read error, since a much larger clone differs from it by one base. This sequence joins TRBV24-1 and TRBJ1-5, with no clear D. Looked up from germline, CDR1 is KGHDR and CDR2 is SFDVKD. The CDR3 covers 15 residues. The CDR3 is CATSDSTWMEQHQHF. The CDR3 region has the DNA TGTGCCACCAGTGATTCAACATGGATGGAACAGCACCAGCATTTT.

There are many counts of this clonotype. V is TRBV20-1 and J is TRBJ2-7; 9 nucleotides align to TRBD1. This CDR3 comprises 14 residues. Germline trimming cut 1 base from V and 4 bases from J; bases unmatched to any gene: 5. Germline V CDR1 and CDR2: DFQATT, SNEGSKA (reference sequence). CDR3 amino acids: CSARAGQGSYEQYF. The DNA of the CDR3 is TGCAGTGCTAGAGCCGGACAGGGGTCGTACGAGCAGTACTTC.

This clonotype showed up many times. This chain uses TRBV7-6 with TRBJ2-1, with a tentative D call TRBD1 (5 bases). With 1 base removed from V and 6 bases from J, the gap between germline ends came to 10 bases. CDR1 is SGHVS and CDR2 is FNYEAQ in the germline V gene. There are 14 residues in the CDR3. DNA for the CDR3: TGTGCCAGCAGCTTAGGGACACTTCGCAATGAGCAGTTCTTC. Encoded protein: CASSLGTLRNEQFF.

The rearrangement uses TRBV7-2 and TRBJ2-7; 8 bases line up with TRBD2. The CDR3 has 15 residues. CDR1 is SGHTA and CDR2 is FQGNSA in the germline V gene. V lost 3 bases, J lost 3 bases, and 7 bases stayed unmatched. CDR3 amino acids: CASSLTPGLGYEQYF. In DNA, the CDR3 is TGTGCCAGCAGCTTGACACCGGGACTAGGCTACGAGCAGTACTTC.

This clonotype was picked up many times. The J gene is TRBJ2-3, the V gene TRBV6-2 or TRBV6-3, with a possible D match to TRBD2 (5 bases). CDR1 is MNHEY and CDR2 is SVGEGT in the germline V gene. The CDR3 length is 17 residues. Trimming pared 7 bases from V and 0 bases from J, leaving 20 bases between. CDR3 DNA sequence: TGTGCCAGCACCGGGGTCCGGACTTCTTCTAGCACAGATACGCAGTATTTT. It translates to CASTGVRTSSSTDTQYF.

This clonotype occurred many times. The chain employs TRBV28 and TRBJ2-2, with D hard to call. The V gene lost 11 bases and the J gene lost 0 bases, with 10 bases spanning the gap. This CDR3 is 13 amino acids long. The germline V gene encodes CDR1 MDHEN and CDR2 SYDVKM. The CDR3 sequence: CALRRSNTGELFF. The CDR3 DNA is TGTGCCCTGCGGCGGTCGAACACCGGGGAGCTGTTTTTT.

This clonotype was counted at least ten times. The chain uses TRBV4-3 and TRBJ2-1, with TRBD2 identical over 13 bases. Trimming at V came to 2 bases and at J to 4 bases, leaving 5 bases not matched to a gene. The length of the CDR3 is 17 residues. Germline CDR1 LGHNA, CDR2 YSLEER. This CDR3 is CASSQFPGLAGYNEQFF. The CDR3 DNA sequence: TGCGCCAGCAGCCAATTCCCGGGACTAGCGGGGTACAATGAGCAGTTCTTC.

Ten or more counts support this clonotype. CDR3 protein: CASSPPVKETQYF. CDR3 DNA sequence: TGTGCCAGCTCACCACCGGTGAAAGAGACCCAGTACTTC. The chain is built from TRBV18 and TRBJ2-5; D ambiguous. Deletions cut 0 bases from V and 3 bases from J, with 5 bases between. CDR1 is KGHSH and CDR2 is LQKENI in the germline V gene. The CDR3 runs 13 residues.

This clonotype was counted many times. The CDR3, as DNA: TGTGCCACCAGTGATCCGGGACATGCGGATACGCAGTATTTT. Protein sequence: CATSDPGHADTQYF. The chain carries TRBV24-1 and TRBJ2-3; D possibly corresponds to TRBD1 (6 bases). The CDR3 covers 14 residues. Germline V gives CDR1 KGHDR, CDR2 SFDVKD. Trimming pared 3 bases from V and 6 bases from J, leaving 12 bases between.

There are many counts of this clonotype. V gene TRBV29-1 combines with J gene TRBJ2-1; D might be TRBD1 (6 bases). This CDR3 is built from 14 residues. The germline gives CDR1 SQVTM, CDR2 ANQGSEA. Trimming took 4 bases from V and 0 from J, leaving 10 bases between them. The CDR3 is CSVVQGPSYNEQFF. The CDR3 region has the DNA TGCAGCGTTGTACAGGGACCCTCCTACAATGAGCAGTTCTTC.

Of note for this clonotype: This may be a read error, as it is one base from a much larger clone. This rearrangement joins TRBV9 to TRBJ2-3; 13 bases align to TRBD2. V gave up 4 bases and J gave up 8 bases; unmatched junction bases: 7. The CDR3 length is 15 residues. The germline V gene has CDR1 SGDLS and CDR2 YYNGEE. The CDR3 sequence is CASSTSGRALGTQYF. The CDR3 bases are TGTGCCAGCAGCACTAGCGGGAGGGCCTTAGGTACGCAGTATTTT.

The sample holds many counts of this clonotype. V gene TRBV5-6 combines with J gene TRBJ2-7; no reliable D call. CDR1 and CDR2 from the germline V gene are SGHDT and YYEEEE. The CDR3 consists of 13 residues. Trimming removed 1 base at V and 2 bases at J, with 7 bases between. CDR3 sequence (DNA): TGTGCCAGCAGCTTGCCCATGACCTACGAGCAGTACTTC. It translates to CASSLPMTYEQYF.

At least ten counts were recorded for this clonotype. CDR3 sequence reads: CASGLAGGDTQYF. The CDR3 nucleotides read TGCGCCAGCGGACTAGCGGGAGGAGATACGCAGTATTTT. The chain joins TRBV10-2 to TRBJ2-3, with 14 bases fitting TRBD2. The CDR3 is 13 residues long. With V trimmed by 8 bases and J by 5 bases, 0 bases remained unmatched. Germline V gives CDR1 WSHSY, CDR2 SAAADI.

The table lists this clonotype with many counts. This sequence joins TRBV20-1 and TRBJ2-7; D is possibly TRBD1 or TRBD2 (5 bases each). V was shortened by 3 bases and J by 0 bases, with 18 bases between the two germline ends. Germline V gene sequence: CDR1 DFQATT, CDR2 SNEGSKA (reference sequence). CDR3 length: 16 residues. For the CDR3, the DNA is TGCAGTGCTAGTCCCCCCCTGGGACCGAGCTCCTACGAGCAGTACTTC. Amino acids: CSASPPLGPSSYEQYF.

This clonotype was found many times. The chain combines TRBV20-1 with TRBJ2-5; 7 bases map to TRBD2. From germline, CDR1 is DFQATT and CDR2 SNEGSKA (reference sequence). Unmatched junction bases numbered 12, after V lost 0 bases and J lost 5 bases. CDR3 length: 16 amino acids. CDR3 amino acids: CSARDPWRSSGETQYF. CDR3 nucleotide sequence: TGCAGTGCTAGAGATCCGTGGCGGAGTAGCGGGGAGACCCAGTACTTC.

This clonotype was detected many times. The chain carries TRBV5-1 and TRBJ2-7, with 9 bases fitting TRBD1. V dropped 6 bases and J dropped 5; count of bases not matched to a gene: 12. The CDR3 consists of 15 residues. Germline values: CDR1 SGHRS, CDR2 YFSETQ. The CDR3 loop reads CASTLGGQGSDEQYF. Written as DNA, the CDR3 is TGCGCCAGCACCCTGGGGGGACAGGGAAGCGACGAGCAGTACTTC.